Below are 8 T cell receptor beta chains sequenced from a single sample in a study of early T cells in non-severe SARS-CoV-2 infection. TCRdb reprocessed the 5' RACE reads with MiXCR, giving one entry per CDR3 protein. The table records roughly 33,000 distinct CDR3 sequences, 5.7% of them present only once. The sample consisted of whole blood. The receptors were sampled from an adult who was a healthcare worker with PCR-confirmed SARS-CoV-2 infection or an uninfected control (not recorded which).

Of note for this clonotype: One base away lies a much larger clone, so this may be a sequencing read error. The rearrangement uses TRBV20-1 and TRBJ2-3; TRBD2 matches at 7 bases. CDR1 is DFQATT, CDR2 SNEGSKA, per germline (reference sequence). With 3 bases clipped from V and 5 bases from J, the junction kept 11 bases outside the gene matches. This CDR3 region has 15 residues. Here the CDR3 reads CSASDLAEALDTQYF. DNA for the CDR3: TGCAGTGCTAGTGATCTAGCGGAAGCTCTAGATACGCAGTATTTT.

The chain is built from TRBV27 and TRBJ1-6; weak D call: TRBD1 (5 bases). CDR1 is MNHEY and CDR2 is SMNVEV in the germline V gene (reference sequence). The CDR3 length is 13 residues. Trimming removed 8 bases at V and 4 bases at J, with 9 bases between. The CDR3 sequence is CASGTGYNSPLHF. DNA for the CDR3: TGTGCCAGCGGGACGGGATATAATTCACCCCTCCACTTT.

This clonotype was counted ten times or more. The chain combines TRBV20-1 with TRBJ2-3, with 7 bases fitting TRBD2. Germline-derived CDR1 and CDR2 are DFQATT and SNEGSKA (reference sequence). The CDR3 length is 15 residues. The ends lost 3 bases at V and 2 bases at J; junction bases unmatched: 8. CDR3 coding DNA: TGCAGTGCTAGCCCACTAGCGCTCGCCACAGATACGCAGTATTTT. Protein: CSASPLALATDTQYF.

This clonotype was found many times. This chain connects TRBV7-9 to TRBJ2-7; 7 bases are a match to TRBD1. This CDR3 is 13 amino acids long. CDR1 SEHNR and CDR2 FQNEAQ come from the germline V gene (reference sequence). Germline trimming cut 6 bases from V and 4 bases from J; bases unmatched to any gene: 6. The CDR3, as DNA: TGTGCCAGCAGGAGACAGGGAAGGTACGAGCAGTACTTC. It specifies CASRRQGRYEQYF. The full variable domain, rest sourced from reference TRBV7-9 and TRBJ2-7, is DTGVSQNPRHKITKRGQNVTFRCDPISEHNRLYWYRQTLGQGPEFLTYFQNEAQLEKSRLLSDRFSAERPKGSFSTLEIQRTEQGDSAMYLCASRRQGRYEQYFGPGTRLTVT.

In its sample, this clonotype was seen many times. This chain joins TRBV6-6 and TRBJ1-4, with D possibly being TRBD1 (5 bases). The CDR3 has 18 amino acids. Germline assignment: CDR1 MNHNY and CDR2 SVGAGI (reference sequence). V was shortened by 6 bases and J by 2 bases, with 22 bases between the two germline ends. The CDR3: CASSRGFGGRSTNEKLFF. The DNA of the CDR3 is TGTGCCAGCAGCCGAGGGTTTGGGGGGAGATCGACTAATGAAAAACTGTTTTTT.

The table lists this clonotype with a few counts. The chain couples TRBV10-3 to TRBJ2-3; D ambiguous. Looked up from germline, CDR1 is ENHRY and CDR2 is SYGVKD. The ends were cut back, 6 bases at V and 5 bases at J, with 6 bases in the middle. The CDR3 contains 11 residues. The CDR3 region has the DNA TGTGCCATCAGCGATAGAGATACGCAGTATTTT. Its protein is CAISDRDTQYF.

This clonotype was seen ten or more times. The CDR3 DNA is TGTGCCAGCAGTGAAACGGGACAGGGGACGATCGGTGAGACCCAGTACTTC. Translated, it gives CASSETGQGTIGETQYF. The chain joins TRBV2 to TRBJ2-5; 10 bases map to TRBD1. This CDR3 has 17 amino acids. In germline, CDR1 is SNHLY, CDR2 FYNNEI. Trimming cost V 2 bases and J 5 bases; bases outside gene matches: 11. The full variable domain, its missing parts supplied by reference TRBV2 and TRBJ2-5, is EPEVTQTPSHQVTQMGQEVILRCVPISNHLYFYWYRQILGQKVEFLVSFYNNEISEKSEIFDDQFSVERPDGSNFTLKIRSTKLEDSAMYFCASSETGQGTIGETQYFGPGTRLLVL.

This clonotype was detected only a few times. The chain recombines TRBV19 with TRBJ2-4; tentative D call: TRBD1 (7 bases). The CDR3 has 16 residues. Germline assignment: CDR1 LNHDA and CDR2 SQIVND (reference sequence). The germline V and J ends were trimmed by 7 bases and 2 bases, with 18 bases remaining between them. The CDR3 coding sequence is TGTGCCAGTACCCCGGGGCGGGGACAGTCCAAAAACATTCAGTACTTC. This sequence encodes CASTPGRGQSKNIQYF.